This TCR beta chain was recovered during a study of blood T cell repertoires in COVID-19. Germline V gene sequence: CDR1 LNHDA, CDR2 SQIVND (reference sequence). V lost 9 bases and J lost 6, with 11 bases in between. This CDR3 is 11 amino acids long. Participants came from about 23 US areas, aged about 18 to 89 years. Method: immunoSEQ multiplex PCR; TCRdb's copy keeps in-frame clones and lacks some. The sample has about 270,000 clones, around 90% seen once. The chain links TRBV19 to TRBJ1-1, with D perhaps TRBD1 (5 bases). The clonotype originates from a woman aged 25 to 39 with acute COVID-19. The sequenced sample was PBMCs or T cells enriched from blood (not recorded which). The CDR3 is CASSGGAEAFF. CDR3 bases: TGTGCCAGCTCCGGGGGGGCTGAAGCTTTCTTT. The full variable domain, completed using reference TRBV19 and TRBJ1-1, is DGGITQSPKYLFRKEGQNVTLSCEQNLNHDAMYWYRQDPGQGLRLIYYSQIVNDFQKGDIAEGYSVSREKKESFPLTVTSAQKNPTAFYLCASSGGAEAFFGQGTRLTVV.